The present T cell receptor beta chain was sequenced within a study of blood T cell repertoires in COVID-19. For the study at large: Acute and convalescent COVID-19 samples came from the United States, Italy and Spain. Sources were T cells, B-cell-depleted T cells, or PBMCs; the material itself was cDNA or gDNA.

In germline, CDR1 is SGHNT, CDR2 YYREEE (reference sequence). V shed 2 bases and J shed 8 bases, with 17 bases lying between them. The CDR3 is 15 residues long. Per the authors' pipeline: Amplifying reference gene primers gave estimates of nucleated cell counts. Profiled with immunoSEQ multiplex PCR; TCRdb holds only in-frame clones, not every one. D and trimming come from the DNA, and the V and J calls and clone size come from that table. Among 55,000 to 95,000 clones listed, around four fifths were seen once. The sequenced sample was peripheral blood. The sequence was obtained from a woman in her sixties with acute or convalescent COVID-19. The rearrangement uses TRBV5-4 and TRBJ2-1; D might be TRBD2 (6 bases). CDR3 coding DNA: TGTGCCAGCAGCTTCGGATCGGGAGTTTTCGATGAGCAGTTCTTC. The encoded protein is CASSFGSGVFDEQFF.